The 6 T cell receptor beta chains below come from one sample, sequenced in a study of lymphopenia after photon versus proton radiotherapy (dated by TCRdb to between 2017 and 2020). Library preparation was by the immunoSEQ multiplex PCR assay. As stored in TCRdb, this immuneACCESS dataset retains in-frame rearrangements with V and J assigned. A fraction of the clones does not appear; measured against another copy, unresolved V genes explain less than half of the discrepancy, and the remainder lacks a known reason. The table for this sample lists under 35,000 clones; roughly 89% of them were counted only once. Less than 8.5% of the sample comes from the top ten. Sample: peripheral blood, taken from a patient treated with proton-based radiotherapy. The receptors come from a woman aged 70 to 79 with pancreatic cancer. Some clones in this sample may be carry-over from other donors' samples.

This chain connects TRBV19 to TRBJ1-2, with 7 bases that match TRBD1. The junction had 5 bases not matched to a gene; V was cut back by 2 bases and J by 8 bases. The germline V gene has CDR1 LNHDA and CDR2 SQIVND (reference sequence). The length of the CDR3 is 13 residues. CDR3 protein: CASSIPGTAGYTF. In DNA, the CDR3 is TGTGCCAGTAGTATACCGGGGACAGCGGGCTACACCTTC.

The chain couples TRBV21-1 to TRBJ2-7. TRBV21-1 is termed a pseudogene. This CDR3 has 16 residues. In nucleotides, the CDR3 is TGTGCCAGCAGCAGGAGGGGCTCCAGGGGCTCCTACGAGCAGTACTTC. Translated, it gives CASSRRGSRGSYEQYF.

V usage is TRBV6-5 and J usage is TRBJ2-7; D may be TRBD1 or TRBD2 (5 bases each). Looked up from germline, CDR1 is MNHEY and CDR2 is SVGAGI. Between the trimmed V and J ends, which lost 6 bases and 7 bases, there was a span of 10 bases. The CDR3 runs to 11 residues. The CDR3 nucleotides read TGTGCCAGCAGCCTCAGGGAGGAGCAGTACTTC. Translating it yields CASSLREEQYF.

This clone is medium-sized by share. CDR3 sequence reads: CASSTGQGGYTF. In DNA, the CDR3 is TGTGCCAGCAGTACCGGACAGGGAGGCTACACCTTC. The V gene is TRBV6-5, the J gene TRBJ1-2; 8 bases fit TRBD1. The CDR3 totals 12 residues. Germline CDR1 and CDR2: MNHEY and SVGAGI. Unmatched junction bases numbered 4, after V lost 5 bases and J lost 8 bases.

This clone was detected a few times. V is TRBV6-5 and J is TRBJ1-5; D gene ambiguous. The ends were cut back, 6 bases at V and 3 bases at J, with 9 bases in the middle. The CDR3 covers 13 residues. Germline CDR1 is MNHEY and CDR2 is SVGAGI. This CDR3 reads CASSQYPNQPQHF. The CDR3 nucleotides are TGTGCCAGCAGCCAGTACCCCAATCAGCCCCAGCATTTT.

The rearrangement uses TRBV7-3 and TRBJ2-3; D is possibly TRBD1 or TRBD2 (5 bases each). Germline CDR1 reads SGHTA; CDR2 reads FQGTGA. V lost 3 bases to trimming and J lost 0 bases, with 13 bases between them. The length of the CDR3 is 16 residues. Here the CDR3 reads CASSFGADRSTDTQYF. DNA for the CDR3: TGTGCCAGCAGCTTCGGGGCGGACCGAAGCACAGATACGCAGTATTTT.